The 24 T cell receptor beta chains presented below share a single source sample, sequenced in a study of OX40 agonist ivuxolimab in advanced cancers. This table comes from immunoSEQ multiplex PCR, and its TCRdb copy is limited to in-frame clones, with some not included. The sample yields under 50,000 clones, about 89% seen once. Sample: CD4+ or CD8+ T cells sorted from blood, taken in a trial of the OX40 agonist ivuxolimab. The receptors here all came from an adult with an advanced solid tumor such as melanoma, head and neck, liver or kidney cancer.

For the CDR3, the DNA is TGTGCCAGCAGCTTAGAGCGGACACCGAGACTGTTTTTT. This gives the protein CASSLERTPRLFF. This chain connects TRBV11-2 to TRBJ1-4; possible D gene TRBD1, 5 bases. V was pared by 0 bases and J by 13 bases, with 12 bases between. Germline values: CDR1 SGHAT, CDR2 FQNNGV. The CDR3 is 13 amino acids.

This chain uses TRBV27 with TRBJ1-2, with D unresolved. The V and J ends lost 5 bases and 8 bases respectively, with 18 bases between them. Germline V CDR1 and CDR2: MNHEY, SMNVEV (reference sequence). This CDR3 is built from 14 residues. In DNA, the CDR3 is TGTGCCAGCAGTCCTGAGACTCAAAATGGCGGCTACACCTTC. Encoded protein: CASSPETQNGGYTF.

The gene calls are TRBV5-1 and TRBJ1-2; no definite D call. In germline, CDR1 is SGHRS, CDR2 YFSETQ. The CDR3 loop spans 15 amino acids. V shed 0 bases and J shed 5 bases, with 14 bases lying between them. CDR3 coding DNA: TGCGCCAGCAGCTTGGTCGACGAGGGTGGGTATGGCTACACCTTC. Residues: CASSLVDEGGYGYTF.

The chain recombines TRBV4-1 with TRBJ2-5; 8 bases are shared with TRBD2. CDR3 length equals 15 residues. Germline V gene lookup returns CDR1 MGHRA and CDR2 YSYEKL. With V trimmed by 1 base and J by 3 bases, 4 bases remained unmatched. In DNA form, the CDR3 reads TGCGCCAGCAGCCAAGGCAATAGCGGGGAAGAGACCCAGTACTTC. It is translated as CASSQGNSGEETQYF.

The rearrangement joins TRBV4-1 to TRBJ2-5; D possibly corresponds to TRBD2 (6 bases). This CDR3 has 16 residues. V was shortened by 4 bases and J by 4 bases, with 19 bases between the two germline ends. Per the germline V gene, CDR1 is MGHRA and CDR2 is YSYEKL. CDR3 sequence (DNA): TGCGCCAGCAGCCCCATCGGGGAGGAGGTCTCAGAGACCCAGTACTTC. This codes for CASSPIGEEVSETQYF.

The rearrangement joins TRBV29-1 to TRBJ1-4; no clear D gene. CDR3 length: 12 residues. Between the trimmed V and J ends, which lost 6 bases and 4 bases, there was a span of 9 bases. Germline V lookup: CDR1 SQVTM, CDR2 ANQGSEA. Written as DNA, the CDR3 is TGCAGCGTATTCGGTGGTAATGAAAAACTGTTTTTT. Encoded protein: CSVFGGNEKLFF.

This clone turned up a few times. The chain uses TRBV7-8 and TRBJ1-4; D remains ambiguous. Germline CDR1 is SGHVS and CDR2 is FQNEAQ. Trimming left V 4 bases short and J 2 bases short, with 11 bases between. CDR3 length: 15 residues. CDR3 sequence (DNA): TGTGCCAGCAGCTCTGAACGAGGCACTAATGAAAAACTGTTTTTT. It translates to CASSSERGTNEKLFF.

The rearrangement links TRBV27 to TRBJ1-5; weak D call: TRBD1 (6 bases). Germline CDR1 is MNHEY and CDR2 is SMNVEV (reference sequence). Trimming pared 0 bases from V and 0 bases from J, leaving 18 bases between. The CDR3 contains 19 residues. The CDR3 loop is CASSLSPGKEGVSNQPQHF. The CDR3, as DNA: TGTGCCAGCAGTTTATCTCCAGGGAAGGAGGGGGTTAGCAATCAGCCCCAGCATTTT.

DNA of the CDR3: TGTGCCAGTAGTATAGATTGGGGCCCCATCCCAGAGACCCAGTACTTC. Translating it yields CASSIDWGPIPETQYF. This chain links TRBV19 with TRBJ2-5; D is possibly TRBD1 (5 bases). The germline V and J ends were trimmed by 0 bases and 4 bases, with 15 bases remaining between them. Germline loops: CDR1 LNHDA, CDR2 SQIVND (reference sequence). This CDR3 is 16 amino acids long.

This sequence joins TRBV29-1 and TRBJ2-4, with D hard to call. The V end was cut by 7 bases, the J end by 0 bases, with 10 bases between. The length of the CDR3 is 13 residues. Germline loops: CDR1 SQVTM, CDR2 ANQGSEA. The CDR3 DNA is TGCAGCGCAATACCGGGAGCCAAAAACATTCAGTACTTC. As protein: CSAIPGAKNIQYF.

The chain employs TRBV2 and TRBJ2-7; possible D gene TRBD1, 5 bases. Germline V CDR1 and CDR2: SNHLY, FYNNEI. V lost 0 bases, J lost 6 bases, and 18 bases lay in between. The CDR3 is made up of 16 amino acids. The CDR3 coding sequence is TGTGCCAGCAGTGAAGCGCCCAAGGCAGGGCAGCCCGAGCAGTACTTC. Amino acids: CASSEAPKAGQPEQYF.

V and J are TRBV27 and TRBJ2-5; TRBD2 matches at 8 bases. V lost 2 bases, J lost 2 bases, and 1 base stayed unmatched. The CDR3 length is 14 residues. Germline assignment: CDR1 MNHEY and CDR2 SMNVEV (reference sequence). The CDR3 sequence is CASSLIAGQETQYF. The CDR3 DNA reads TGTGCCAGCAGTTTAATAGCGGGGCAAGAGACCCAGTACTTC.

V usage is TRBV5-4 and J usage is TRBJ1-1; 8 positions agree with TRBD1. The CDR3 covers 14 residues. J gave up 5 bases and V 1 base, and 4 bases lay outside the gene matches. The germline CDR1 and CDR2 sequences are SGHNT and YYREEE (reference sequence). Written as DNA, the CDR3 is TGTGCCAGCAGCTTGCAGGGGGCGGGAACTGAAGCTTTCTTT. Translated: CASSLQGAGTEAFF.

The chain employs TRBV29-1 and TRBJ2-7; no clear D gene. The V end was cut by 4 bases, the J end by 0 bases, with 7 bases between. Germline V gene sequence: CDR1 SQVTM, CDR2 ANQGSEA. The CDR3 runs 12 residues. The DNA for the CDR3 is TGCAGCGTTGGAGACCCCTCCTACGAGCAGTACTTC. This codes for CSVGDPSYEQYF.

This chain connects TRBV27 to TRBJ1-1; possible D gene TRBD1, 5 bases. Trimming shortened V by 5 bases and J by 9 bases, and 16 bases separated the two germline ends. The CDR3 covers 13 residues. Per the germline V gene, CDR1 is MNHEY and CDR2 is SMNVEV (reference sequence). Written as DNA, the CDR3 is TGTGCCAGCAGTCTACAAACTGGGGCTCAAGCTTTCTTT. This codes for CASSLQTGAQAFF.

The V gene is TRBV6-5, the J gene TRBJ1-2; 7 bases fit TRBD1. J lost 4 bases, V lost 2 bases, and 10 bases had no gene match. The CDR3 spans 16 residues. Germline assignment: CDR1 MNHEY and CDR2 SVGAGI. This CDR3 is CASSYPQGTSGYGYTF. The CDR3 nucleotides are TGTGCCAGCAGTTACCCACAGGGGACCTCGGGCTATGGCTACACCTTC.

The V and J genes are TRBV7-9 and TRBJ2-2, with 9 bases that match TRBD2. Trimming removed 1 base from V and 5 bases from J; junction bases left unmatched: 2. Germline V CDR1 and CDR2: SEHNR, FQNEAQ (reference sequence). CDR3 length: 15 residues. DNA of the CDR3: TGTGCCAGCAGCTTAGGGCTAGCGGGAACCGGGGAGCTGTTTTTT. Translation: CASSLGLAGTGELFF.

The J gene is TRBJ2-5, the V gene TRBV21-1; the table's D gene call, TRBD2, was not cross checked with the DNA. TRBV21-1 is termed a pseudogene. The CDR3 totals 14 residues. CDR3 coding DNA: TGTGCCACCGACCCTGACGGGATCGGGGAGACCCAGTACTTC. Translation: CATDPDGIGETQYF.

This clone occurred once. The chain has TRBV11-3 and TRBJ2-3; no reliable D call. The CDR3 loop spans 13 amino acids. Trimming removed 4 bases from V and 5 bases from J, with 10 bases in between. Germline CDR1 reads SGHNT; CDR2 reads YENEEA. CDR3 coding DNA: TGTGCCAGCAGCTCTGGAACGGGAGATACGCAGTATTTT. Its translation is CASSSGTGDTQYF.

The chain links TRBV19 to TRBJ2-7, with 8 bases identical to TRBD2. Germline-derived CDR1 and CDR2 are LNHDA and SQIVND (reference sequence). After removal of 4 bases from V and 3 bases from J, the junction contained 5 bases not matched to a gene. The CDR3 extends over 14 amino acids. The CDR3: CASSNGLAYYEQYF. The CDR3, as DNA: TGTGCCAGTAGTAATGGACTAGCTTACTACGAGCAGTACTTC.

The V gene is TRBV5-1, the J gene TRBJ1-6; no definite D call. Germline V gene lookup returns CDR1 SGHRS and CDR2 YFSETQ. The CDR3 totals 14 residues. Trimming took off 0 bases at V and 10 bases at J, with 11 bases between the two ends. This CDR3 is CASSLEGWESPLHF. The CDR3 bases are TGCGCCAGCAGCTTGGAGGGTTGGGAGTCACCCCTCCACTTT.

The rearrangement uses TRBV29-1 and TRBJ2-2; maybe TRBD1 (5 bases). The CDR3 is 13 residues long. The V gene's germline CDR1 is SQVTM and CDR2 ANQGSEA. V dropped 5 bases and J dropped 5 bases, with 12 bases sitting between them. The CDR3 sequence: CSVTQGRTGELFF. CDR3 bases: TGCAGCGTTACCCAGGGAAGAACCGGGGAGCTGTTTTTT.

The rearrangement uses TRBV27 and TRBJ1-2, with no clear D. This CDR3 has 13 residues. Per the germline V gene, CDR1 is MNHEY and CDR2 is SMNVEV (reference sequence). Trimming cost V 3 bases and J 0 bases, with 5 bases left between them. The CDR3 coding sequence is TGTGCCAGCAGTTTCTCCCCTAACTATGGCTACACCTTC. This gives the protein CASSFSPNYGYTF.

J is TRBJ1-1 and V is TRBV27; perhaps TRBD1 as D (5 bases). The germline V gene has CDR1 MNHEY and CDR2 SMNVEV (reference sequence). The CDR3 length is 11 residues. Trimming took 6 bases from V and 6 from J, leaving 8 bases between them. Written as DNA, the CDR3 is TGTGCCAGCAGGGGACCGTCTGAAGCTTTCTTT. Its translation: CASRGPSEAFF.